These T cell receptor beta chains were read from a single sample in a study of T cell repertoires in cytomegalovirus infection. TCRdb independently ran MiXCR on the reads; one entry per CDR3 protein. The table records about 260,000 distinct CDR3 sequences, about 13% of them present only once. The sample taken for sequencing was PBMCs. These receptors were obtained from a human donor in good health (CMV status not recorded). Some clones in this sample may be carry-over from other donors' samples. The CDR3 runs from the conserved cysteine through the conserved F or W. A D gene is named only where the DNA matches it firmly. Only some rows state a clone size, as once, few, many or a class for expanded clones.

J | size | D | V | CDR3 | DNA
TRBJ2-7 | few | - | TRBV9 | CASSAGPSREQYF | TGTGCCAGCAGCGCGGGACCCTCACGGGAGCAGTACTTC
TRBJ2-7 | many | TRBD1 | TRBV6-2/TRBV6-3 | CASRSASGQGAYEQYF | TGTGCCAGCAGGAGCGCCTCGGGACAGGGGGCCTACGAGCAGTACTTC
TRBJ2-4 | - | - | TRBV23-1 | CAPAVRMLRRGSMDIQYF | TGCGCGCCAGCAGTCAGGATGCTCCGGAGGGGATCTATGGACATTCAGTACTTC
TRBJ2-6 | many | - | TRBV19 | CASSMDSSGANVLTF | TGTGCCAGTAGTATGGACAGCTCTGGGGCCAACGTCCTGACTTTC
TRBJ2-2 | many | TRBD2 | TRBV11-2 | CASGGTRSTGELFF | TGTGCCAGCGGCGGGACTAGGTCCACCGGGGAGCTGTTTTTT
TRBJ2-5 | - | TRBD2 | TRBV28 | CASSLLPGLAEQETQYF | TGTGCCAGCAGTTTATTACCGGGACTAGCGGAACAAGAGACCCAGTACTTC
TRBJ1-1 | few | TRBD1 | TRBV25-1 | CASSESGTGINTEAFF | TGTGCCAGCAGTGAGTCCGGGACAGGGATCAACACTGAAGCTTTCTTT
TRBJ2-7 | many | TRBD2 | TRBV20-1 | CSARDGGDLSYEQYF | TGCAGTGCTAGAGATGGGGGGGATCTCTCCTACGAGCAGTACTTC
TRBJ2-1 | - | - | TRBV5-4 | CASSPSGGGEQFF | TGTGCCAGCAGCCCATCGGGGGGCGGGGAGCAGTTCTTC
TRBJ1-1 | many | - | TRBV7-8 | CASSLAGAGRVNTEAFF | TGTGCCAGCAGCTTAGCGGGGGCAGGGAGGGTGAACACTGAAGCTTTCTTT
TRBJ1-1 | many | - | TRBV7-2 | CASSLEGWTEAFF | TGTGCCAGCAGCTTAGAAGGGTGGACTGAAGCTTTCTTT
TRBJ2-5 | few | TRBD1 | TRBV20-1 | CSARPGQRKETQYF | TGCAGTGCAAGGCCGGGACAGAGAAAAGAGACCCAGTACTTC
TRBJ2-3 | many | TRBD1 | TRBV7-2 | CASSSSGTGYSTDTQYF | TGTGCCAGCAGCTCTTCCGGGACAGGGTATAGCACAGATACGCAGTATTTT
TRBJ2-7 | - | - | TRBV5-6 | CASSLGGQYEQYF | TGTGCCAGCAGCTTGGGAGGACAATACGAGCAGTACTTC
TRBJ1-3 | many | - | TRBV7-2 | CASSLESTLSGNTIYF | TGTGCCAGCAGCTTAGAAAGTACTCTCTCTGGAAACACCATATATTTT
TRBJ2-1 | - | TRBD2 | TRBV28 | CASRRLAGENNEQFF | TGTGCCAGCCGCCGACTAGCGGGAGAGAACAATGAGCAGTTCTTC
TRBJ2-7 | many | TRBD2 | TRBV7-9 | CASRPQTGGYEQYF | TGTGCCAGCAGGCCCCAGACGGGGGGGTACGAGCAGTACTTC
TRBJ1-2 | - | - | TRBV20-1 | CSASLRRVNYGYTF | TGCAGTGCTAGCCTTAGGCGAGTTAACTATGGCTACACCTTC
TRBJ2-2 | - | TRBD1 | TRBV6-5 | CASSYSTGSAGELFF | TGTGCCAGCAGTTACTCGACAGGGAGCGCCGGGGAGCTGTTTTTT
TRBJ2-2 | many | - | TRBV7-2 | CASSLVSGWGSGELFF | TGTGCCAGCAGCTTAGTTAGTGGATGGGGGTCCGGGGAGCTGTTTTTT
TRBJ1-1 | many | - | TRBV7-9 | CASSLEAPLEAFF | TGTGCCAGCAGCTTAGAGGCCCCCCTAGAAGCTTTCTTT
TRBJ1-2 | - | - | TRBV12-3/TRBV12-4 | CASSLIRGGGYTF | TGTGCCAGCAGTTTAATCAGGGGTGGAGGCTACACCTTC
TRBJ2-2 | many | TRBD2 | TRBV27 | CASSYSGRADTGELFF | TGTGCCAGCAGCTATAGCGGGAGGGCCGATACCGGGGAGCTGTTTTTT
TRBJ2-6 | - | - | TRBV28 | CASSFRGANVLTF | TGTGCCAGCAGTTTTCGTGGGGCCAACGTCCTGACTTTC
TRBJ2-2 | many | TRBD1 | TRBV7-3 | CASGTGGAFDGELFF | TGTGCCAGCGGGACAGGGGGCGCGTTTGACGGGGAGCTGTTTTTT
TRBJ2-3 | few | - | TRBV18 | CASSLRRGGTEDTQYF | TGTGCCAGCTCACTTCGGAGAGGGGGGACCGAAGATACGCAGTATTTT
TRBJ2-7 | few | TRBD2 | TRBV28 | CASTTGGGYEQYF | TGTGCCAGCACCACCGGGGGGGGCTACGAGCAGTACTTC
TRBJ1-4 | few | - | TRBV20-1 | CSARDGTGEKLFF | TGCAGTGCTAGAGACGGGACGGGGGAAAAACTGTTTTTT
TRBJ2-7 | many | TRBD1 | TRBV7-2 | CASSLSNRGVYEQYF | TGTGCCAGCAGCTTAAGTAACAGGGGCGTATACGAGCAGTACTTC
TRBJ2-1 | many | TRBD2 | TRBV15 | CATSNIAGSYNEQFF | TGTGCCACCAGCAACATAGCGGGGTCCTACAATGAGCAGTTCTTC
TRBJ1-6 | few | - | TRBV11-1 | CASSARRLGNSPLHF | TGTGCCAGCAGCGCGCGGCGGCTTGGCAATTCACCCCTCCACTTT
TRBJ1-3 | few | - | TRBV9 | CASSVGTTRSGNTIYF | TGTGCCAGCAGCGTCGGGACAACTAGATCTGGAAACACCATATATTTT
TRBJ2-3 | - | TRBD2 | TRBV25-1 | CASQLLAGGKDTQYF | TGTGCCAGCCAATTACTAGCGGGAGGAAAAGATACGCAGTATTTT
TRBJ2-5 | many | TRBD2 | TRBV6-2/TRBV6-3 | CASTEGLAGVQETQYF | TGTGCCAGCACCGAGGGACTAGCGGGCGTCCAAGAGACCCAGTACTTC
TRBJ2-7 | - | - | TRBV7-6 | CASSLDSYKQYF | TGTGCCAGCAGCTTAGATAGCTACAAGCAGTACTTC
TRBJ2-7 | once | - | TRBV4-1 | CASSQVPSTGSYEQYF | TGCGCCAGCAGCCAAGTCCCCTCCACAGGGTCCTACGAGCAGTACTTC
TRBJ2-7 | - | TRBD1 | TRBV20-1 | CSAGQGGRSYEQYF | TGCAGTGCAGGACAGGGCGGTAGATCCTACGAGCAGTACTTC
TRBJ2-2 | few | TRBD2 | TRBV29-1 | CSVGTSGNGAGELFF | TGCAGCGTCGGGACTAGCGGGAATGGCGCCGGGGAGCTGTTTTTT
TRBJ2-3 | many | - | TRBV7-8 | CASSLVSPGDTQYF | TGTGCCAGCAGCTTAGTGAGTCCCGGGGATACGCAGTATTTT
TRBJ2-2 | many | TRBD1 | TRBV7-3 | CASSRQGNTGELFF | TGTGCCAGCAGCCGACAGGGGAACACCGGGGAGCTGTTTTTT
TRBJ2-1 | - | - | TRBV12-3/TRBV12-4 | CASSPGSQARQFF | TGTGCCAGCAGTCCCGGGAGTCAGGCGCGGCAGTTCTTC
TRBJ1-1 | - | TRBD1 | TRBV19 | CASSMTGGPSNTEAFF | TGTGCCAGTAGTATGACAGGGGGTCCCTCGAACACTGAAGCTTTCTTT
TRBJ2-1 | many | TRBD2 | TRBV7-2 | CASSSSSGSSYNEQFF | TGTGCCAGCAGCTCATCTAGCGGGAGCTCCTACAATGAGCAGTTCTTC
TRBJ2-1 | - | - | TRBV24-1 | CATSALAGSRYNEQFF | TGTGCCACCAGTGCACTAGCAGGATCCCGGTACAATGAGCAGTTCTTC
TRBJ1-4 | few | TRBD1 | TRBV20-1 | CSGSSGTGGGRKLFF | TGCAGTGGAAGTTCCGGGACAGGGGGCGGAAGAAAACTGTTTTTT